Below are 25 T cell receptor beta chains sequenced from a single sample in a study of molecular identifiers for immune sequencing clone quantification. TCRdb independently ran MiXCR on the PCR reads; one entry per CDR3 protein. In the table there are some 91,000 distinct CDR3 sequences, 20% to 25% of which are singletons. The material sequenced was naive CD8+ T cells from blood, with Jurkat cell RNA spiked in. Subset given: FACS-sorted CD8+CD4-CCR7+CD45RA+ naive T cells. Source of these receptors: a human donor in good health. Some libraries in this study had Jurkat cell RNA spiked in.

Remarks on this clonotype: Since a much larger clone is just one base distant, this may be a read error. The V gene is TRBV20-1, the J gene TRBJ2-5, with D tentatively TRBD2 (6 bases). Germline CDR1 DFQATT, CDR2 SNEGSKA (reference sequence). Trimming took 5 bases from V and 1 from J, leaving 11 bases between them. This CDR3 is built from 13 residues. DNA for the CDR3: TGCAGTGCTGGAAGGCGGGGCCAAGAGACCCAGTACTTC. It encodes CSAGRRGQETQYF.

This clonotype was observed at least ten times. The chain has TRBV9 and TRBJ2-3, with D perhaps TRBD2 (7 bases). The length of the CDR3 is 14 residues. The germline V gene has CDR1 SGDLS and CDR2 YYNGEE. Trimming stripped 4 bases from V and 6 bases from J, with 15 bases between. CDR3 nucleotide sequence: TGTGCCAGCAGCAGAGGGGGGGGGCCGGATACGCAGTATTTT. Translated: CASSRGGGPDTQYF.

With regard to this clonotype: This sequence may be a read error, since a much larger clone differs from it by one base. This chain's CDR3 is CASSHDPGGTDTQYF. Here the CDR3 DNA reads TGCGCCAGCAGCCACGATCCCGGAGGCACAGATACGCAGTATTTT. This chain links TRBV4-1 with TRBJ2-3; D is undetermined. Trimming pared 3 bases from V and 1 base from J, leaving 11 bases between. The CDR3 consists of 15 residues. Germline V gene lookup returns CDR1 MGHRA and CDR2 YSYEKL.

Points on this clonotype: This may come from a read error, since a much larger clone is one base off. The V gene is TRBV10-1, the J gene TRBJ1-1; D may be TRBD1 (5 bases). The CDR3 length is 14 residues. V lost 2 bases, J lost 5 bases, and 12 bases lay in between. CDR1 and CDR2 (germline): WNHNN, SYGVQD (reference sequence). Written as DNA, the CDR3 is TGCGCCAGCAGTGAGGACGGCCAGGGAACTGAAGCTTTCTTT. Encoded protein: CASSEDGQGTEAFF.

The rearrangement joins TRBV15 to TRBJ2-1; D possibly corresponds to TRBD1 (5 bases). V gave up 1 base and J gave up 8 bases, with 9 bases separating them. Per the germline V gene, CDR1 is LNHNV and CDR2 is YYDKDF (reference sequence). There are 13 residues in the CDR3. CDR3 protein: CATSRARGYEQFF. CDR3 DNA: TGTGCCACCAGCAGAGCAAGGGGATATGAGCAGTTCTTC.

To note about this clonotype: A junction end diverges from the germline sequence, so it may reflect a read error. For the CDR3, the DNA is TGCGGCGTTGAGGGACAGACTGGCTCCTACGAGCAGTACTTC. It encodes CGVEGQTGSYEQYF. The chain is built from TRBV29-1 and TRBJ2-7, with 7 positions matching TRBD1. The germline V gene has CDR1 SQVTM and CDR2 ANQGSEA. This CDR3 comprises 14 residues.

Comment on this clonotype: This sequence may be a read error, since a much larger clone differs from it by one base. This chain connects TRBV29-1 to TRBJ2-2; D gene uncertain. Deletions cut 5 bases from V and 4 bases from J, with 8 bases between. Germline CDR1 and CDR2: SQVTM and ANQGSEA. The CDR3 is 12 amino acids. The CDR3 region has the DNA TGCAGCGTTACCCCCGGCACCGGGGAGCTGTTTTTT. This translates into CSVTPGTGELFF.

To note about this clonotype: A much larger clone lies a single base off, so this may be a read error. This chain connects TRBV7-6 to TRBJ1-2; D may be TRBD1 (5 bases). The CDR3 extends over 15 amino acids. The germline gives CDR1 SGHVS, CDR2 FNYEAQ. V dropped 5 bases and J dropped 6 bases, with 19 bases sitting between them. CDR3 in amino acids: CASSTHRDGLHGYTF. CDR3 bases: TGTGCCAGCAGCACTCACCGGGACGGACTCCATGGCTACACCTTC.

This clonotype was counted many times. The V call is TRBV6-2 or TRBV6-3, the J call TRBJ1-5, with 11 bases matching TRBD1. Germline V gives CDR1 MNHEY, CDR2 SVGEGT. V trimming: 2 bases; J trimming: 0 bases; junction bases outside the gene matches: 6. There are 18 residues in the CDR3. For the CDR3, the DNA is TGTGCCAGCAGTTACCTTGGACAGGGGGCGTATAGCAATCAGCCCCAGCATTTT. Amino acids: CASSYLGQGAYSNQPQHF.

This clonotype was counted at least ten times. The genes are TRBV29-1 and TRBJ2-2; D possibly matches TRBD1 or TRBD2 (6 bases each). The CDR3 is 12 residues long. Trimming cost V 7 bases and J 7 bases, with 13 bases left between them. Germline V gene data show CDR1 as SQVTM and CDR2 as ANQGSEA. The chain's CDR3 is CSGQQGGGELFF. CDR3 nucleotides: TGCAGCGGGCAACAGGGAGGCGGGGAGCTGTTTTTT.

This clonotype was counted at least ten times. This chain connects TRBV27 to TRBJ2-7; TRBD1 matches 8 bases. The CDR3 has 13 residues. Germline V gene lookup returns CDR1 MNHEY and CDR2 SMNVEV (reference sequence). The ends lost 6 bases at V and 2 bases at J; junction bases unmatched: 3. This CDR3 reads CASRPQGAYEQYF. CDR3 in DNA: TGTGCCAGCAGGCCACAGGGGGCCTACGAGCAGTACTTC.

In its sample, this clonotype was seen many times. V is TRBV20-1 and J is TRBJ2-7; 8 bases fit TRBD1. The V and J ends lost 4 bases and 1 base, in that order; junction bases with no gene match: 6. Germline CDR1 and CDR2: DFQATT and SNEGSKA (reference sequence). This CDR3 has 14 residues. The CDR3 bases are TGCAGTGCTATACCGGGACAGGAGTCCTACGAGCAGTACTTC. Its protein is CSAIPGQESYEQYF.

This clonotype was observed many times. The V and J genes are TRBV29-1 and TRBJ2-1; tentative D call: TRBD1 (5 bases). The V gene's germline CDR1 is SQVTM and CDR2 ANQGSEA. The V gene lost 4 bases and the J gene lost 2 bases, with 9 bases spanning the gap. The CDR3 consists of 13 residues. CDR3 amino acids: CSVAGIAYNEQFF. The CDR3 nucleotides read TGCAGCGTTGCAGGGATCGCCTACAATGAGCAGTTCTTC.

The chain recombines TRBV3-1 with TRBJ2-1; TRBD2 matches 12 bases. Germline trimming cut 7 bases from V and 2 bases from J; bases unmatched to any gene: 6. The CDR3 spans 16 residues. Germline assignment: CDR1 LGHDT and CDR2 YNNKEL (reference sequence). CDR3 DNA: TGTGCCAGCACCCCACTAGCGGGGGGCCCCTACAATGAGCAGTTCTTC. It is translated as CASTPLAGGPYNEQFF.

Here the CDR3 reads CASSLVGDDTEAFF. In nucleotides, the CDR3 is TGCGCCAGCAGCTTGGTTGGGGATGACACTGAAGCTTTCTTT. The J gene is TRBJ1-1, the V gene TRBV5-1; D is unresolved. From germline, CDR1 is SGHRS and CDR2 YFSETQ. The CDR3 covers 14 residues. The V end lost 0 bases, the J end lost 3 bases, and 9 bases lay between the germline ends.

A word on this clonotype: This may come from a read error, since a much larger clone is one base off. Lacking the conserved final phenylalanine or tryptophan, this CDR3 likely reflects a read error. V usage is TRBV19 and J usage is TRBJ2-3; D is uncertain. From germline, CDR1 is LNHDA and CDR2 SQIVND (reference sequence). This CDR3 has 13 amino acids. The germline V and J ends were trimmed by 1 base and 3 bases, with 5 bases remaining between them. CDR3 sequence: CASSIVQTDTQYL. In nucleotides, the CDR3 is TGTGCCAGTAGTATAGTGCAGACAGATACGCAGTATCTT.

Comments on this clonotype: At one end, the junction sequence differs from germline, possibly due to a read error. The CDR3 protein is CASSSTSMVGYGHTF. Written as DNA, the CDR3 is TGTGCCAGCAGCTCTACTTCGATGGTTGGCTATGGCCACACCTTC. The genes are TRBV9 and TRBJ1-2; no firm D call. Germline CDR1 reads SGDLS; CDR2 reads YYNGEE. The CDR3 is made up of 15 amino acids.

With respect to this clonotype: This clone may be a read error of a much larger clone one base away. The V and J genes are TRBV4-3 and TRBJ2-7; D ambiguous. Germline CDR1 LGHNA, CDR2 YSLEER. Trimming removed 1 base at V and 4 bases at J, with 8 bases between. The CDR3 totals 13 residues. CDR3 sequence (DNA): TGCGCCAGCAGCCAAGCCATCGGGTACGAGCAGTACTTC. It yields the protein CASSQAIGYEQYF.

The chain links TRBV6-2 or TRBV6-3 to TRBJ2-7; TRBD1 aligns across 7 bases. CDR1 and CDR2 (germline): MNHEY, SVGEGT. This CDR3 has 14 amino acids. Trimming removed 3 bases from V and 6 bases from J; junction bases left unmatched: 8. The DNA for the CDR3 is TGTGCCAGCAGTTATACCACAGGGGAAAGCGAGCAGTACTTC. The encoded protein is CASSYTTGESEQYF.

About this clonotype itself: A read error may explain this, as a much larger clone is one base away. The genes are TRBV7-6 and TRBJ2-3; D remains unclear. Germline V lookup: CDR1 SGHVS, CDR2 FNYEAQ. Deletions cut 8 bases from V and 1 base from J, with 16 bases between. The CDR3 runs to 15 residues. As DNA, the CDR3 is TGTGCCAGCCGCCCAGTTCCGGAAGGCACAGATACGCAGTATTTT. Its translation is CASRPVPEGTDTQYF.

A word on this clonotype: A read error is possible here, since a much larger clone lies one base away. The V call is TRBV7-9, the J call TRBJ1-2; 7 bases align to TRBD1. Germline V gene sequence: CDR1 SEHNR, CDR2 FQNEAQ (reference sequence). The CDR3 runs 14 residues. DNA of the CDR3: TGTGCCAGCAGCCCGGGGGACAGTAACTATGGCTGCACCTTC. It is translated as CASSPGDSNYGCTF. Together with reference TRBV7-9 and TRBJ1-2, the CDR3 gives the full variable domain: DTGVSQNPRHKITKRGQNVTFRCDPISEHNRLYWYRQTLGQGPEFLTYFQNEAQLEKSRLLSDRFSAERPKGSFSTLEIQRTEQGDSAMYLCASSPGDSNYGCTFGSGTRLTVV.

This clonotype has at least ten counts. J is TRBJ2-7 and V is TRBV5-4; possibly TRBD1 for D (6 bases). The CDR3 runs 14 residues. The V end lost 0 bases, the J end lost 2 bases, and 9 bases lay between the germline ends. Germline values: CDR1 SGHNT, CDR2 YYREEE (reference sequence). The CDR3 DNA reads as TGTGCCAGCAGCTTGGGACAGGAACCCTACGAGCAGTACTTC. Translated, it gives CASSLGQEPYEQYF.

Ten or more counts support this clonotype. This chain uses TRBV5-4 with TRBJ2-3; 7 nucleotides line up with TRBD2. The CDR3 runs 15 residues. Trimming at V came to 2 bases and at J to 3 bases, leaving 6 bases not matched to a gene. Germline assignment: CDR1 SGHNT and CDR2 YYREEE (reference sequence). The CDR3 DNA follows: TGTGCCAGCAGCTTAATGGGCGGGAGTACAGATACGCAGTATTTT. Translating gives CASSLMGGSTDTQYF.

This clonotype was counted at least ten times. This sequence joins TRBV12-3 or TRBV12-4 and TRBJ1-1; D is possibly TRBD1 (6 bases). Deletions cut 1 base from V and 0 bases from J, with 18 bases between. This CDR3 region has 18 residues. CDR3 in amino acids: CASSLVDRAGEMNTEAFF. CDR3 nucleotides: TGTGCCAGCAGTTTAGTGGATCGGGCAGGGGAGATGAACACTGAAGCTTTCTTT.

Regarding this clonotype: This may be a read error, as it is one base from a much larger clone. The V call is TRBV7-8, the J call TRBJ1-5, with 7 bases matching TRBD1. Germline V lookup: CDR1 SGHVS, CDR2 FQNEAQ. The CDR3 extends over 16 amino acids. The ends lost 4 bases at V and 4 bases at J; junction bases unmatched: 10. The CDR3 is CASSSGTDLGNQPQHF. CDR3 in DNA: TGTGCCAGCAGCTCAGGGACAGATCTGGGAAATCAGCCCCAGCATTTT.